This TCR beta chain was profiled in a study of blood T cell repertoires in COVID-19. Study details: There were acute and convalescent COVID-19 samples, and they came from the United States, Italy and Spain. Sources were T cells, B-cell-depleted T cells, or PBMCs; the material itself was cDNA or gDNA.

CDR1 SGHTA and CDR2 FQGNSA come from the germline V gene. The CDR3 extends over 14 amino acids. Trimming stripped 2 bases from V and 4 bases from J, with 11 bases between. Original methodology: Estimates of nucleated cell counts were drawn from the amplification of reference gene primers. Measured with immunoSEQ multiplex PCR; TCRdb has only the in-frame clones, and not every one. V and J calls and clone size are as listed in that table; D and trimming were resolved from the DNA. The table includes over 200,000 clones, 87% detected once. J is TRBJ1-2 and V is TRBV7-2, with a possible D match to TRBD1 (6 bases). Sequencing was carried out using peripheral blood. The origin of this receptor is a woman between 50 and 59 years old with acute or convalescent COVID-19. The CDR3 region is CASSLTTGPYGYTF. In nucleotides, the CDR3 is TGTGCCAGCAGCTTAACGACAGGTCCCTATGGCTACACCTTC.